What follows is one TCR beta chain and its context. This specimen belongs to a study of blood T cell repertoires in COVID-19. The wider study: Specimens from acute and convalescent COVID-19 originated in the United States, Italy and Spain.

Profiled with immunoSEQ multiplex PCR; TCRdb holds only in-frame clones, not every one. Seen here are more than 70,000 clones, less than 95% observed once, and the top ten hold over 4%. CDR1 and CDR2 (germline): SQVTM, ANQGSEA. The CDR3 is 15 amino acids. V lost 4 bases and J lost 12; bases outside the gene matches: 19. This chain joins TRBV29-1 and TRBJ1-1; 8 bases line up with TRBD1. The sequenced sample consisted of peripheral blood. The sequence was collected from a woman under 30 with acute or convalescent COVID-19. The CDR3 DNA is TGCAGCGTTGGGGAGAACCTCGGGACAGGCGGTGGAACTTTCTTT. It yields the protein CSVGENLGTGGGTFF.